This T cell receptor beta chain was recorded in a study of shared clonotypes between healthy human individuals (TCRdb year 2020). Looking at the study overall: The cohort comprised a couple of women and a few men aged 18 to 49 years. Libraries were prepared and TCR repertoires were sequenced by different laboratories using diverse techniques, in order to increase sequencing depth and limit assay-specific biases. For each donor, CD4 naive and CD4 memory were each run on three plates, CD8 naive on two plates, and CD8 memory on one plate. The study deeply sequenced blood TCR repertoires of about 5 healthy adults to estimate repertoire size and the extent of clonotype sharing between individuals. Per donor, leukapheresis produced somewhere between about 0.94 and 9.5 billion PBMCs.

What the authors observed across the whole study: Even with the large sequencing depth, rarefaction of the sorted-subset datasets indicated that sequencing was incomplete. Across four donors, about 5% of naive CD4, 3% to 3.5% of naive CD8, 2.3% of memory CD4, and approximately 0.4% of memory CD8 clonotypes were shared. Because the study included a small number of donors, the genetic and exposure-history diversity represented was limited. Higher generation probabilities were observed for clonotypes shared by all four sorted-subset donors than for non-shared clonotypes. Pairwise subsampling indicated that sequencing depth was expected to affect the degree of clonotype sharing among donors. Estimated clonotype richness was generally larger for naive than for memory subsets. Sampling was restricted to blood, and TCR repertoires in tissues likely differ from the TCR repertoires found in blood.

The CDR3 measures 16 amino acids from cysteine to phenylalanine. Of all the DNA, just the CDR3 is kept, 48 bases in frame from base 1. V and J are truncated by 2 bases and 2 bases respectively, leaving an intervening sequence of 13 bases. The germline V gene encodes CDR1 MNHEY and CDR2 SVGAGI. Note on this clone: Its cognate antigen has yet to be identified. Base qualities are not at hand, and no much larger clone is one base apart.

Healthy HIV-negative adults with no recently reported acute infections or vaccinations were included as donors. Every donor was a Caucasian adult living in Nashville, Tennessee, USA. Magnetic negative selection was used to enrich CD4+ T cells, after which naive cells were positively selected on CD45RA and the negative fraction became the memory subset. Blood was obtained by leukapheresis, after which PBMCs were separated by Ficoll-Histopaque density gradient centrifugation and cryopreserved in liquid nitrogen vapor phase. Analytical flow cytometry was used to check the purity and quantity of each magnetically sorted T cell population. Genomic DNA was isolated from each sorted fraction and quantified by UV absorbance on a Nanodrop 2000c. Using the deep immunoSEQ assay, TCR CDR3 regions were amplified from genomic DNA by multiplex PCR. Extracted genomic DNA from each cell subset was spread evenly across all wells of several immunoSEQ 96-well plates, with each plate serving as a replicate. For sorted subsets, around 200 ng genomic DNA, equal to about 30,000 T cell genomes, was loaded into each replicate PCR. Purified libraries were measured with a Qubit 3.0 fluorometer, size-checked on a Bioanalyzer 2100, and measured again with the KAPA Library Quantification kit. Every immunoSEQ 96-well plate was sequenced on a separate single-read 150-cycle Illumina NextSeq 550 flow cell. As for how the authors treated the data: Because only junctional sequences without quality scores were contained in the immunoSEQ output, filtering matching that applied to full-length reads could not be performed. To assign V/J genes and CDR3, sequences were annotated against IMGT germline references using PyIR, a Python wrapper for IgBLAST v1.9. Any read was removed if the V/J assignment was weak (E-value above 1e-6), the CDR3 was missing, or the read contained stop codons, out-of-frame junctions, or ambiguous translated residues. V3J clonotypes were defined as sequences sharing an identical inferred V gene, J gene, and CDR3 amino acid sequence. Percentage overlap between repertoires was computed as shared unique clonotypes divided by the size of the smaller repertoire. Repertoire richness was assessed with RTK rarefaction, the Chao1 estimator, and Recon v2.1 estimates of unobserved clonotypes. For all TCRbeta clonotypes obtained by the gDNA method from a few donors, generation probabilities were computed with OLGA. In TCRdb, the immuneACCESS table is reduced to in-frame sequences with V and J assigned. These tables do not hold every clone; where another copy was compared, an unresolved V gene accounts for under half, and the others remain unexplained. Clonal size and the V and J genes are those of that table, whereas D and trimming came from the DNA. This sample lists 2 million to 2.5 million clones; approximately 95% were detected once. The top ten constitute 0.3% to 0.4% of the sample.

The receptor was derived from a man aged 18 to 29 in good health. Some clones in this sample may be carry-over from other donors' samples. The chain joins TRBV6-5 to TRBJ2-1; TRBD1 is perhaps the D gene, given 6 matching bases. Sequenced input: naive CD4+ T cells from PBMCs. Read against the paper, the sample's cell subset or site label means: CD45RA+ positively selected. The CDR3 region: CASSYAGQITYNEQFF. The nucleotide sequence reads TGTGCCAGCAGTTACGCCGGACAGATAACCTACAATGAGCAGTTCTTC.